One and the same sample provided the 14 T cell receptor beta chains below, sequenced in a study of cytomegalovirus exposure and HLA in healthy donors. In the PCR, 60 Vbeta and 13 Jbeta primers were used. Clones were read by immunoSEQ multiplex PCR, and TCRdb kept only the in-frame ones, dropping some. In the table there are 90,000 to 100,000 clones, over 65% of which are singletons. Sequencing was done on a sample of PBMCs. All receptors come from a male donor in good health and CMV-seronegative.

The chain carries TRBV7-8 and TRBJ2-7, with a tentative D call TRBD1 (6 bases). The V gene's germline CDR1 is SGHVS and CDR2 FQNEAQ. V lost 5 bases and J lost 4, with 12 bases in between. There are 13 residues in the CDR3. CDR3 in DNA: TGTGCCAGCAGCGCAGACAGGATATACGAGCAGTACTTC. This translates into CASSADRIYEQYF.

CDR3 nucleotide sequence: TGTGCCAGCAGCTTAGGAGGGGGTGAGACCCAGTACTTC. Amino acids: CASSLGGGETQYF. The chain is built from TRBV7-9 and TRBJ2-5, with D perhaps matching TRBD1 (6 bases). The length of the CDR3 is 13 residues. Germline loops: CDR1 SEHNR, CDR2 FQNEAQ (reference sequence). V lost 1 base, J lost 5 bases, and 8 bases lay in between.

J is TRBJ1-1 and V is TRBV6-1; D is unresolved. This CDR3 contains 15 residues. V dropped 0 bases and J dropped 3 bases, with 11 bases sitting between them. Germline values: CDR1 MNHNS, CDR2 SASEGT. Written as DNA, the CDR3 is TGTGCCAGCAGTGAAGCGCGGAGGGTTGACACTGAAGCTTTCTTT. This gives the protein CASSEARRVDTEAFF.

The CDR3 loop is CASSTGGSYNEQFF. CDR3 DNA: TGTGCCAGCAGTACAGGGGGTTCGTACAATGAGCAGTTCTTC. This chain uses TRBV27 with TRBJ2-1, with 8 bases that match TRBD1. V trimming: 5 bases; J trimming: 4 bases; junction bases outside the gene matches: 4. In germline, CDR1 is MNHEY, CDR2 SMNVEV (reference sequence). The length of the CDR3 is 14 residues.

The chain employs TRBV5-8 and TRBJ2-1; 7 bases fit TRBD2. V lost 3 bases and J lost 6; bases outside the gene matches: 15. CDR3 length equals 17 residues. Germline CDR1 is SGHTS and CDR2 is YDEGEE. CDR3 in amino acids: CASSSPQWEGRLNEQFF. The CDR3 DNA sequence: TGTGCCAGCAGCTCCCCCCAATGGGAGGGCCGTCTCAATGAGCAGTTCTTC.

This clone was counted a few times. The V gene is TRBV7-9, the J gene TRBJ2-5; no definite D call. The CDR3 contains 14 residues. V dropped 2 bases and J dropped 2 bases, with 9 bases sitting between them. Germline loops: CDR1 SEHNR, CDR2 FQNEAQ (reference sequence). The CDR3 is CASSLQVGQETQYF. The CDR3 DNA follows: TGTGCCAGCAGCTTACAGGTCGGACAAGAGACCCAGTACTTC.

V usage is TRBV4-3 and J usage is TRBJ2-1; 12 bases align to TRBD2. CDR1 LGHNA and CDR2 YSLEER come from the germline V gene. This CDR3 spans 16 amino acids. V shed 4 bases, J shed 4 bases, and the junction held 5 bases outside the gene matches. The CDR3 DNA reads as TGCGCCAGCAGCCCTAGGACTAGCGGGGAGTACAATGAGCAGTTCTTC. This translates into CASSPRTSGEYNEQFF.

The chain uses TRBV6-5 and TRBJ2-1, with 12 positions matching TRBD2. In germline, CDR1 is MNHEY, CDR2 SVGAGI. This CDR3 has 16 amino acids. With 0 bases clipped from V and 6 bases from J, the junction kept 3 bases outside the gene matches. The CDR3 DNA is TGTGCCAGCAGTTACTCCGGGACTAGCGGGTTCAATGAGCAGTTCTTC. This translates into CASSYSGTSGFNEQFF.

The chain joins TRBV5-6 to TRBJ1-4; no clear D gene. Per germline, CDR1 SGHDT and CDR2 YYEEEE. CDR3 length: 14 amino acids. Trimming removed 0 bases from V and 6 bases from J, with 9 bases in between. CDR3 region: CASSLGMRDEKLFF. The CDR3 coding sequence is TGTGCCAGCAGCTTGGGGATGAGGGATGAAAAACTGTTTTTT.

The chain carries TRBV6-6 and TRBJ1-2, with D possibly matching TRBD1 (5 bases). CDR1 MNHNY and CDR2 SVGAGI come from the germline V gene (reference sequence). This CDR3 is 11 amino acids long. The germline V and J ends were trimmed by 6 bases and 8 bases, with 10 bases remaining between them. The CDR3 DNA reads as TGTGCCAGCAGCTCAGGGTTGGGCTACACCTTC. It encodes CASSSGLGYTF.

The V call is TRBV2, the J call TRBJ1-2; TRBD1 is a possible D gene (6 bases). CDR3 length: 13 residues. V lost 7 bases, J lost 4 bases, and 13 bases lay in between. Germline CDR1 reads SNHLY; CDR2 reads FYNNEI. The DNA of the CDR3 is TGTGCCAGCAACACGGACAGCAGCTATGGCTACACCTTC. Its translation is CASNTDSSYGYTF.

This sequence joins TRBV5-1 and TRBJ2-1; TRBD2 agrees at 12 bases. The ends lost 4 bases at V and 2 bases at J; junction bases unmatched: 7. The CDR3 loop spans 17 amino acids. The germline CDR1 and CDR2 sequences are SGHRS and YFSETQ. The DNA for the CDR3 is TGCGCCAGCAGCCCTCGGACTAGCGGGGCCACCTACAATGAGCAGTTCTTC. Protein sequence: CASSPRTSGATYNEQFF.

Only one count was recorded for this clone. CDR3 amino acids: CASSDDRGSTEAFF. Here the CDR3 DNA reads TGTGCCAGCAGTGACGACAGGGGCAGCACTGAAGCTTTCTTT. This chain links TRBV6-1 with TRBJ1-1; 8 bases are a match to TRBD1. Germline lookup yields CDR1 MNHNS and CDR2 SASEGT. CDR3 size: 14 residues. J was trimmed by 4 bases and V by 3 bases; bases with no gene match: 4.

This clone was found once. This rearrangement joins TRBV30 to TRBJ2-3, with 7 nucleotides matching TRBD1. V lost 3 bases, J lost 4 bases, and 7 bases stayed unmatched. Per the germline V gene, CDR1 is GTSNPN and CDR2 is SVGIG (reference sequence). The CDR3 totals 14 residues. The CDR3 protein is CAWRDAGGADTQYF. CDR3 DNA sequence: TGTGCCTGGAGAGACGCAGGGGGTGCAGATACGCAGTATTTT.